This T cell receptor (beta chain) is from a study of CD8+ T cells in alopecia areata. Only a few counts were recorded for this clone. One end of the junction is discordant with germline, which a read error may explain. CDR3 length: 15 amino acids. From germline, CDR1 is MDHEN and CDR2 SYDVKM. Extracted RNA was reverse transcribed into cDNA, the sequencing template. Assay: immunoSEQ multiplex PCR; the TCRdb copy retains only in-frame clones and omits some. The data hold more than 75,000 clones, with 41% observed a single time. The receptor was isolated from a human donor with alopecia areata. This rearrangement joins TRBV28 to TRBJ1-2; D is possibly TRBD1 (5 bases). Specimen: CD4+ T cells sorted from blood. DNA of the CDR3: TGTGCCAGCAGATCCCCCCGACAGCGTGTTGATGGCTACATCTTC. Its protein product is CASRSPRQRVDGYIF.